A single sample is the source of the 11 T cell receptor beta chains below, sequenced in a study of CD8+ T cells in alopecia areata. RNA extraction and reverse transcription yielded cDNA as sequencing template. TCRdb keeps only in-frame clones here, not all; method: immunoSEQ multiplex PCR. The data show 150,000 to 200,000 clones, over 50% seen once. The material sequenced was CD4+ T cells sorted from blood, taken at week 0. All receptors derive from a human donor with alopecia areata.

A few counts support this clone. V usage is TRBV19 and J usage is TRBJ2-2; 9 nucleotides align to TRBD1. Germline CDR1 is LNHDA and CDR2 is SQIVND (reference sequence). V lost 6 bases to trimming and J lost 6 bases; unmatched junction nucleotides: 5. This CDR3 has 14 amino acids. The CDR3 DNA reads as TGTGCCAGTAGCGGGACAGGGAGTGCCGGGGAGCTGTTTTTT. It codes for CASSGTGSAGELFF.

This clone was counted only a few times. This sequence joins TRBV30 and TRBJ2-3; 8 bases fit TRBD2. Germline CDR1 and CDR2: GTSNPN and SVGIG (reference sequence). This CDR3 spans 14 amino acids. V trimming: 1 base; J trimming: 6 bases; junction bases outside the gene matches: 6. The CDR3 coding sequence is TGTGCCTGGAGTGGCGGGGGGCCCGTGGATACGCAGTATTTT. Amino acid sequence: CAWSGGGPVDTQYF.

The rearrangement joins TRBV5-4 to TRBJ2-2; 10 nucleotides match TRBD2. CDR3 length: 17 residues. V shed 2 bases and J 6 bases; nucleotides not matched to a gene: 10. The V gene's germline CDR1 is SGHNT and CDR2 YYREEE (reference sequence). The CDR3, as DNA: TGTGCCAGCAGCTTTCCAGCGGGGGGGCCCGTCGCCGGGGAGCTGTTTTTT. Its protein product is CASSFPAGGPVAGELFF.

This chain links TRBV10-3 with TRBJ2-2; 8 bases match TRBD1. The V and J ends lost 10 bases and 2 bases, in that order; junction bases with no gene match: 3. The CDR3 spans 13 residues. Germline assignment: CDR1 ENHRY and CDR2 SYGVKD. CDR3 sequence: CASDRGNTGELFF. CDR3 DNA: TGTGCCAGCGACAGGGGAAACACCGGGGAGCTGTTTTTT.

This clone was observed a handful of times. CDR3: CASSLDRTNEKLFF. Here the CDR3 DNA reads TGTGCCAGCAGCCTCGACAGAACCAATGAAAAACTGTTTTTT. V and J are TRBV6-1 and TRBJ1-4, with D maybe TRBD1 (5 bases). This CDR3 is built from 14 residues. With 6 bases removed from V and 5 bases from J, the gap between germline ends came to 13 bases. Germline CDR1 reads MNHNS; CDR2 reads SASEGT.

This clone was seen a few times. This chain connects TRBV5-6 to TRBJ2-1; no definite D call. The CDR3 is made up of 16 amino acids. The germline V and J ends were trimmed by 1 base and 0 bases, with 11 bases remaining between them. Germline lookup yields CDR1 SGHDT and CDR2 YYEEEE. Here the CDR3 DNA reads TGTGCCAGCAGCTTGTTACTCCAGAGCTCCTACAATGAGCAGTTCTTC. Encoded protein: CASSLLLQSSYNEQFF.

The chain carries TRBV30 and TRBJ1-2; TRBD1 matches 7 bases. The CDR3 is 14 residues long. Germline lookup yields CDR1 GTSNPN and CDR2 SVGIG (reference sequence). V lost 3 bases, J lost 3 bases, and 7 bases stayed unmatched. The CDR3 loop reads CAWSVRDSYYGYTF. CDR3 DNA: TGTGCCTGGAGCGTTCGGGACAGCTACTATGGCTACACCTTC. Based on the CDR3 plus reference TRBV30 and TRBJ1-2, the full variable domain is SQTIHQWPATLVQPVGSPLSLECTVEGTSNPNLYWYRQAAGRGLQLLFYSVGIGQISSEVPQNLSASRPQDRQFILSSKKLLLSDSGFYLCAWSVRDSYYGYTFGSGTRLTVV.

The gene calls are TRBV10-3 and TRBJ2-6, with D unresolved. This CDR3 region has 16 residues. Germline CDR1 is ENHRY and CDR2 is SYGVKD. The germline V and J ends were trimmed by 0 bases and 0 bases, with 6 bases remaining between them. The CDR3 region is CAISESKLSGANVLTF. CDR3 sequence (DNA): TGTGCCATCAGTGAGTCGAAGCTCTCTGGGGCCAACGTCCTGACTTTC.

This clone has a handful of counts. The rearrangement links TRBV18 to TRBJ2-7; D unresolved. Deletions cut 4 bases from V and 2 bases from J, with 12 bases between. The CDR3 extends over 14 amino acids. CDR1 is KGHSH, CDR2 LQKENI, per germline. The DNA for the CDR3 is TGTGCCAGCTCACTCGGTGGTGGGACCTACGAGCAGTACTTC. Translated: CASSLGGGTYEQYF.

This clone was observed a single time. V usage is TRBV12-5 and J usage is TRBJ2-7; D is possibly TRBD1 (7 bases). Germline CDR1 reads LGHNT; CDR2 reads FRNRAP. The CDR3 totals 14 residues. The V and J ends lost 6 bases and 2 bases respectively, with 14 bases between them. The chain's CDR3 is CASGRGTAPYEQYF. The CDR3 bases are TGTGCTAGTGGACGGGGGACAGCTCCCTACGAGCAGTACTTC.

This clone was seen a handful of times. V usage is TRBV7-9 and J usage is TRBJ2-7, with D uncertain. Trimming shortened V by 6 bases and J by 3 bases, and 12 bases separated the two germline ends. This CDR3 is 13 amino acids long. CDR1 is SEHNR, CDR2 FQNEAQ, per germline (reference sequence). CDR3 residues: CASRPSSGYEQYF. The CDR3 coding sequence is TGTGCCAGCAGGCCCTCGTCCGGCTACGAGCAGTACTTC.